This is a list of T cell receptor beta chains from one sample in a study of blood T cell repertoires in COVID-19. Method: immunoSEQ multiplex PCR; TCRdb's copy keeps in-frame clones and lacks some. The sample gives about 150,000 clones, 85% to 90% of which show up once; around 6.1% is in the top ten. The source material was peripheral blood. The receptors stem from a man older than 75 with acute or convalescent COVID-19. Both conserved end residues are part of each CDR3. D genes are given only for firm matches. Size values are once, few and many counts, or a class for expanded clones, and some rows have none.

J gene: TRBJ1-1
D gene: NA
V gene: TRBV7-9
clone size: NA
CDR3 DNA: TGTGCCAGCAGCTTAGAGTACACGATCACTGAAGCTTTCTTT
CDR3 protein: CASSLEYTITEAFF

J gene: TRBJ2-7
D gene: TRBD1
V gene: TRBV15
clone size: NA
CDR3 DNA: TGTGCCACCAGCAAAGTCACAGGGGCGTTATCCTACGAGCAGTACTTC
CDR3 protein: CATSKVTGALSYEQYF

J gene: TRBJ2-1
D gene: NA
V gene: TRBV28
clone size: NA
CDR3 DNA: TGTGCCAGCAGTTTATCCCCGACTAGTGATAATGAGCAGTTCTTC
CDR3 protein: CASSLSPTSDNEQFF

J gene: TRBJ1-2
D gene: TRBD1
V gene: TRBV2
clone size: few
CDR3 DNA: TGTGCCTGCCGGGACAGGCCCTATGGCTACACCTTC
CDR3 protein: CACRDRPYGYTF

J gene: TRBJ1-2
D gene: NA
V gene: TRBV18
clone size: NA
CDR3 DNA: TGTGCCAGCTCACCCAGCAGGGAATATGGCTACACCTTC
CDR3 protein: CASSPSREYGYTF

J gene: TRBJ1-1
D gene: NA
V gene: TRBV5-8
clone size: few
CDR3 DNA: TGTGCCAGCAGCTTGGAGCCGGGAGTAAACACTGAAGCTTTCTTT
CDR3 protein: CASSLEPGVNTEAFF

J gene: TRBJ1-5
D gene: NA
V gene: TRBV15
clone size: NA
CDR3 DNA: TGTGCCACCAGCAGAGATTTATCACAGAACAATCAGCCCCAGCATTTT
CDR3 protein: CATSRDLSQNNQPQHF

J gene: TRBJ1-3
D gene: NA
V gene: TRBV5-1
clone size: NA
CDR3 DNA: TGCGCCAGCAGCGTCCGACTCCAGAGCTCTGGAAACACCATATATTTT
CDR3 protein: CASSVRLQSSGNTIYF

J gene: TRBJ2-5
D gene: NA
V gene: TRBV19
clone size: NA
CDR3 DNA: TGTGCCAGTAGTCCCGGTGAGGTTGAGACCCAGTACTTC
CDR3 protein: CASSPGEVETQYF

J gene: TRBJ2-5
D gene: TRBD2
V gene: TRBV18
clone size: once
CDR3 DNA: TGTGCCAGCTCACCACGTAATAGCGGGTCAGAGACCCAGTACTTC
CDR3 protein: CASSPRNSGSETQYF

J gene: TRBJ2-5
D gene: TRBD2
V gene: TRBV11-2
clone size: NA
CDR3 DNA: TGTGCCAGCAGCTTTAGCGGGAGGAAACAAGAGACCCAGTACTTC
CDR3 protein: CASSFSGRKQETQYF

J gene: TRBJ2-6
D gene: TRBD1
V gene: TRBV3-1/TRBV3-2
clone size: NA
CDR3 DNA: TGTGCCAGCAGCCTCCAAGGACAGGGTGTGCCCGGGGCCAACGTCCTGACTTTC
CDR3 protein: CASSLQGQGVPGANVLTF

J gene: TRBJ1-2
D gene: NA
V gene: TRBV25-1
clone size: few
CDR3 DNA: TGTGCCAGCAGTGAATTTGGGGGGGCGGCTGGCTACACCTTC
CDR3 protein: CASSEFGGAAGYTF

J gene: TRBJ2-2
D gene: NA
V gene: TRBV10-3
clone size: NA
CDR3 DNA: TGTGCCATCAGTGTGGGGGGAAGCGCCGGGGAGCTGTTTTTT
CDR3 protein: CAISVGGSAGELFF

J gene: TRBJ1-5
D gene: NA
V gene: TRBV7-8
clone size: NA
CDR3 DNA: TGTGCCAGCAGCCGCGACAGCTCTCAGCCCCAGCATTTT
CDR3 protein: CASSRDSSQPQHF